This T cell receptor beta chain was identified during a study of cytotoxic CD8 clonotypes in ibrutinib-treated CLL. On the study more broadly: Collecting the response samples happened after a median about eleven months of treatment, with a range of 6 to 36. Study-wide results and caveats: Clonality, elevated at ibrutinib response, dropped back toward baseline at progression.

About this clone itself: Antigen specificity is unknown.

This CDR3 comprises 15 residues. V shed 0 bases and J 5 bases; nucleotides not matched to a gene: 8. Germline assignment: CDR1 SGDLS and CDR2 YYNGEE. This table comes from immunoSEQ multiplex PCR, and its TCRdb copy is limited to in-frame clones, with some not included. Among hundreds of thousands of clones listed, around 66% were seen once. This specimen consisted of PBMCs, obtained after 36 months of ibrutinib treatment. V usage is TRBV9 and J usage is TRBJ2-7, with TRBD1 matching 7 bases. The TCR was taken from a human donor with chronic lymphocytic leukemia. CDR3 nucleotides: TGTGCCAGCAGCGTAGCGGGACAGCCCAGTGACGAGCAGTACTTC. Translated: CASSVAGQPSDEQYF.